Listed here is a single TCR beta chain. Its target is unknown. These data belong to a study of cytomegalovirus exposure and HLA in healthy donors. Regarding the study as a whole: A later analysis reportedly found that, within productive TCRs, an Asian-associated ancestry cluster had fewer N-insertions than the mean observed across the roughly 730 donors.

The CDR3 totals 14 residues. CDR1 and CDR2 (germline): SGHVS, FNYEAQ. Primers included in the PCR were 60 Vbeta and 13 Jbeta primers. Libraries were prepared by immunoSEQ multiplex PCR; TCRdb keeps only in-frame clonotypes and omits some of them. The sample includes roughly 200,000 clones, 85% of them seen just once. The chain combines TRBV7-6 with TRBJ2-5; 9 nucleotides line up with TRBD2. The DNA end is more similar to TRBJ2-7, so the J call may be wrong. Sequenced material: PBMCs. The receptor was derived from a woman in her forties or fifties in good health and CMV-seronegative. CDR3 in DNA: TGTGCCAGCAGCTATGCCCCAGCGGGAGGCGAGCAGTACTTC. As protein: CASSYAPAGGEQYF.